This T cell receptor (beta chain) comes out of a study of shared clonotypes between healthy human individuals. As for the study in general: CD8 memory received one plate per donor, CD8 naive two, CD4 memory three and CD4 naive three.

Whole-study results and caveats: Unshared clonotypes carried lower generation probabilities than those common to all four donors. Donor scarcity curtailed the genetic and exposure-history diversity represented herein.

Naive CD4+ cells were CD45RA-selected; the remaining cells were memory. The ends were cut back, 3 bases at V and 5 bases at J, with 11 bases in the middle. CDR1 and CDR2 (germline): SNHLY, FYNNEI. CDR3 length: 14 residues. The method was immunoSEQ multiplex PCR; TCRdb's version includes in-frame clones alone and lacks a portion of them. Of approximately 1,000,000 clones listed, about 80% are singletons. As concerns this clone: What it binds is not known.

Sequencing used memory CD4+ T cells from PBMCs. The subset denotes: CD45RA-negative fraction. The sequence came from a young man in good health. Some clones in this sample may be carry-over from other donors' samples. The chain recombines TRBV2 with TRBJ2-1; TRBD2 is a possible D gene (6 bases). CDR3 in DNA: TGTGCCAGCAGTGACCAGGGAGGCAACAATGAGCAGTTCTTC. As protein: CASSDQGGNNEQFF. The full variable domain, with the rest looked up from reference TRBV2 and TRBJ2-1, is EPEVTQTPSHQVTQMGQEVILRCVPISNHLYFYWYRQILGQKVEFLVSFYNNEISEKSEIFDDQFSVERPDGSNFTLKIRSTKLEDSAMYFCASSDQGGNNEQFFGPGTRLTVL.